Below, 29 T cell receptor beta chains from the same sample are listed, as sequenced in a study of blood T cell repertoires in COVID-19. This table comes from immunoSEQ multiplex PCR, and its TCRdb copy is limited to in-frame clones, with some not included. The repertoire holds more than 70,000 clones, with roughly 87% as singletons. Material for sequencing was peripheral blood. These receptors came from a man aged 45-65 years with acute or convalescent COVID-19.

The J gene is TRBJ1-4, the V gene TRBV6-5; 8 positions match TRBD1. The CDR3 extends over 14 amino acids. With 6 bases clipped from V and 5 bases from J, the junction kept 5 bases outside the gene matches. CDR1 MNHEY and CDR2 SVGAGI come from the germline V gene. This CDR3 is CASSGTGYNEKLFF. In DNA form, the CDR3 reads TGTGCCAGCAGCGGGACAGGTTACAATGAAAAACTGTTTTTT.

About this clone itself: Other DNA sequences of this sample code for an identical CDR3. The chain is built from TRBV10-2 and TRBJ1-1; 8 bases are shared with TRBD1. The CDR3 has 14 amino acids. Germline V gene data show CDR1 as WSHSY and CDR2 as SAAADI. After removal of 6 bases from V and 1 base from J, the junction contained 4 bases not matched to a gene. Here the CDR3 reads CASSADRGNTEAFF. The CDR3 region has the DNA TGCGCCAGCAGCGCCGACAGGGGGAACACTGAAGCTTTCTTT.

The chain recombines TRBV15 with TRBJ1-4, with TRBD1 identical over 7 bases. The CDR3 consists of 15 residues. Germline-derived CDR1 and CDR2 are LNHNV and YYDKDF (reference sequence). J lost 5 bases, V lost 3 bases, and 6 bases had no gene match. CDR3 nucleotides: TGTGCCACCAGCAGGTTAGACAGGGAGAATGAAAAACTGTTTTTT. Amino acids: CATSRLDRENEKLFF.

This clone was found a few times. The rearrangement uses TRBV9 and TRBJ1-5; no clear D gene. Trimming removed 4 bases at V and 9 bases at J, with 11 bases between. CDR1 SGDLS and CDR2 YYNGEE come from the germline V gene. This CDR3 comprises 12 residues. In DNA, the CDR3 is TGTGCCAGCAGCCCGGTGATACGGCCCCAGCATTTT. As protein: CASSPVIRPQHF. The entire variable domain, with the rest obtained from reference TRBV9 and TRBJ1-5, is as follows: DSGVTQTPKHLITATGQRVTLRCSPRSGDLSVYWYQQSLDQGLQFLIQYYNGEERAKGNILERFSAQQFPDLHSELNLSSLELGDSALYFCASSPVIRPQHFGDGTRLSIL.

The rearrangement joins TRBV29-1 to TRBJ1-4; the match to TRBD1 covers 10 bases. The CDR3 consists of 13 residues. The germline V gene encodes CDR1 SQVTM and CDR2 ANQGSEA. V gave up 5 bases and J gave up 8 bases; unmatched junction bases: 5. The CDR3 is CSVTDRGREKLFF. The CDR3 nucleotides are TGCAGCGTTACCGACAGGGGGCGCGAAAAACTGTTTTTT.

This clone was detected a few times. V is TRBV2 and J is TRBJ1-4; no definite D call. Per the germline V gene, CDR1 is SNHLY and CDR2 is FYNNEI. Trimming removed 4 bases from V and 6 bases from J, with 9 bases in between. This CDR3 is built from 13 residues. The CDR3 sequence: CASSGSRDEKLFF. Written as DNA, the CDR3 is TGTGCCAGCAGTGGATCCCGGGATGAAAAACTGTTTTTT.

This rearrangement joins TRBV28 to TRBJ2-5; a weak D match, TRBD1 (6 bases). Germline assignment: CDR1 MDHEN and CDR2 SYDVKM. The CDR3 has 14 residues. V was shortened by 6 bases and J by 2 bases, with 13 bases between the two germline ends. The CDR3 nucleotides read TGTGCCAGCAGAACCGATGGACAGCAAGAGACCCAGTACTTC. Translation gives CASRTDGQQETQYF.

The chain employs TRBV24-1 and TRBJ2-5; 11 bases map to TRBD1. CDR3 length: 15 amino acids. Germline-derived CDR1 and CDR2 are KGHDR and SFDVKD. V lost 4 bases and J lost 5; bases outside the gene matches: 5. The CDR3 spells CATSDAGTGGETQYF. The CDR3 coding sequence is TGTGCCACCAGTGACGCAGGGACAGGGGGGGAGACCCAGTACTTC.

The chain recombines TRBV21-1 with TRBJ1-5; TRBD1 is the table's D call, not checked against the DNA. TRBV21-1 is designated a pseudogene. The CDR3 length is 16 residues. DNA of the CDR3: TGTGCCAGCAGCAAAAAATATCACAGCTATGATCAGCCCCAGCATTTT. It specifies CASSKKYHSYDQPQHF.

The chain is built from TRBV28 and TRBJ1-2; 9 bases are shared with TRBD1. The germline gives CDR1 MDHEN, CDR2 SYDVKM. The CDR3 is 15 residues long. With 2 bases clipped from V and 5 bases from J, the junction kept 6 bases outside the gene matches. CDR3 DNA sequence: TGTGCCAGCAGTTTACTCGGGACAGGGTCTTATGGCTACACCTTC. This gives the protein CASSLLGTGSYGYTF.

This chain uses TRBV3-1 (or the pseudogene TRBV3-2) with TRBJ1-2, with a tentative D call TRBD1 (5 bases). The CDR3 runs to 14 residues. V was clipped by 7 bases and J by 4 bases, with 16 bases between them. Germline-derived CDR1 and CDR2 are LGHDT and YNNKEL (reference sequence). The CDR3 sequence: CASNPGGYTYGYTF. CDR3 DNA sequence: TGTGCCAGCAACCCTGGGGGGTACACCTATGGCTACACCTTC.

J is TRBJ2-2 and V is TRBV4-1; no clear D. Trimming took off 1 base at V and 4 bases at J, with 7 bases between the two ends. The CDR3 covers 14 residues. In germline, CDR1 is MGHRA, CDR2 YSYEKL. The CDR3 region is CASSQGGATGELFF. In DNA form, the CDR3 reads TGCGCCAGCAGCCAAGGAGGTGCCACCGGGGAGCTGTTTTTT.

The chain links TRBV3-1 (or the pseudogene TRBV3-2) to TRBJ2-5; D is possibly TRBD2 (7 bases). The CDR3 has 14 amino acids. Germline CDR1 LGHDT, CDR2 YNNKEL (reference sequence). Trimming took 4 bases from V and 6 from J, leaving 15 bases between them. The CDR3 reads CASSLGGGPKTQYF. The CDR3 bases are TGTGCCAGCAGCCTAGGGGGGGGGCCGAAGACCCAGTACTTC.

This clone appeared a single time. The chain combines TRBV24-1 with TRBJ2-3; TRBD2 might be the D (5 bases). Trimming took off 0 bases at V and 0 bases at J, with 6 bases between the two ends. The germline V gene encodes CDR1 KGHDR and CDR2 SFDVKD. CDR3 length: 15 residues. The CDR3 protein is CATSDLPGSTDTQYF. The CDR3 DNA sequence: TGTGCCACCAGTGATTTGCCGGGAAGCACAGATACGCAGTATTTT.

The chain combines TRBV27 with TRBJ2-5; TRBD1 aligns across 10 bases. Unmatched junction bases numbered 6, after V lost 8 bases and J lost 3 bases. CDR3 size: 14 residues. Germline loops: CDR1 MNHEY, CDR2 SMNVEV (reference sequence). This chain's CDR3 is CASGRQGAEETQYF. CDR3 DNA sequence: TGTGCCAGCGGTCGACAGGGGGCGGAAGAGACCCAGTACTTC.

The chain links TRBV2 to TRBJ1-3; perhaps TRBD1 as D (6 bases). The CDR3 consists of 15 residues. V shed 6 bases and J shed 0 bases, with 12 bases lying between them. The V gene's germline CDR1 is SNHLY and CDR2 FYNNEI. The CDR3 DNA sequence: TGTGCCAGCAGGGTAACAGGGAACTCTGGAAACACCATATATTTT. Amino acid sequence: CASRVTGNSGNTIYF.

This chain links TRBV7-2 with TRBJ1-5; D gene ambiguous. This CDR3 is 13 amino acids long. The V gene's germline CDR1 is SGHTA and CDR2 FQGNSA. Trimming took 6 bases from V and 10 from J, leaving 16 bases between them. The CDR3 DNA reads as TGTGCCAGCAGTGCTCGGGGTACACAACCCCAGCATTTT. This sequence encodes CASSARGTQPQHF.

This rearrangement joins TRBV6-5 to TRBJ2-5; the D gene is possibly TRBD2 (6 bases). The CDR3 spans 14 residues. In germline, CDR1 is MNHEY, CDR2 SVGAGI. The germline V and J ends were trimmed by 4 bases and 2 bases, with 11 bases remaining between them. The CDR3 loop is CASSWGLPQETQYF. The DNA for the CDR3 is TGTGCCAGCAGTTGGGGACTCCCTCAAGAGACCCAGTACTTC.

The V gene is TRBV2, the J gene TRBJ1-2; D remains unclear. There are 14 residues in the CDR3. V was trimmed by 1 base and J by 0 bases, leaving 6 bases between them. Germline lookup yields CDR1 SNHLY and CDR2 FYNNEI. The CDR3 is CASSEGSANYGYTF. Written as DNA, the CDR3 is TGTGCCAGCAGTGAAGGTTCTGCTAACTATGGCTACACCTTC.

The V and J genes are TRBV5-1 and TRBJ1-2, with D perhaps matching TRBD1 (6 bases). Germline V lookup: CDR1 SGHRS, CDR2 YFSETQ. Trimming cost V 4 bases and J 4 bases, with 20 bases left between them. The CDR3 is 16 residues long. The DNA for the CDR3 is TGCGCCAGCAGCACCTCGGACAGAGCTACGCTCTATGGCTACACCTTC. It yields the protein CASSTSDRATLYGYTF.

The genes are TRBV5-1 and TRBJ1-1, with TRBD1 matching over 9 bases. The CDR3 is made up of 16 amino acids. Germline V lookup: CDR1 SGHRS, CDR2 YFSETQ. The V gene end was trimmed by 2 bases and the J gene end by 4 bases; junction bases not matched to a gene: 9. The CDR3 coding sequence is TGCGCCAGCAGCTTCTCGGGACAGGGATCGGGCACTGAAGCTTTCTTT. It is translated as CASSFSGQGSGTEAFF.

Only one count was recorded for this clone. The chain uses TRBV11-2 and TRBJ2-5; 10 bases fit TRBD2. With 6 bases clipped from V and 0 bases from J, the junction kept 10 bases outside the gene matches. The CDR3 runs 17 residues. Germline V gene lookup returns CDR1 SGHAT and CDR2 FQNNGV. This CDR3 reads CASRLGQRGGHQETQYF. The CDR3 DNA is TGTGCCAGCAGGTTGGGGCAGCGGGGGGGGCACCAAGAGACCCAGTACTTC.

This clone was recorded at least ten times. This sequence joins TRBV28 and TRBJ1-6; 8 bases align to TRBD1. J lost 3 bases, V lost 3 bases, and 1 base had no gene match. The germline V gene encodes CDR1 MDHEN and CDR2 SYDVKM. The CDR3 consists of 15 residues. The CDR3 is CASSLDRDYNSPLHF. Written as DNA, the CDR3 is TGTGCCAGCAGTTTGGACAGGGACTATAATTCACCCCTCCACTTT.

CDR3 loop: CASSLGLQGAPSTDTQYF. For the CDR3, the DNA is TGTGCCAGCAGCTTAGGCCTACAGGGGGCACCGAGCACAGATACGCAGTATTTT. The chain employs TRBV7-2 and TRBJ2-3; 9 positions agree with TRBD1. The germline CDR1 and CDR2 sequences are SGHTA and FQGNSA. The V and J ends lost 1 base and 0 bases, in that order; junction bases with no gene match: 8. The CDR3 is 18 amino acids.

This clone was seen a handful of times. This rearrangement joins TRBV10-2 to TRBJ2-1; tentative D call: TRBD2 (5 bases). CDR3 length: 14 residues. The V end lost 6 bases, the J end lost 0 bases, and 9 bases lay between the germline ends. CDR1 is WSHSY and CDR2 is SAAADI in the germline V gene. The CDR3 here is CASRDLSSYNEQFF. As DNA, the CDR3 is TGCGCCAGCAGGGACTTGAGCTCCTACAATGAGCAGTTCTTC.

V is TRBV7-2 and J is TRBJ1-3, with D perhaps matching TRBD1 (5 bases). The germline CDR1 and CDR2 sequences are SGHTA and FQGNSA. V was pared by 7 bases and J by 0 bases, with 13 bases between. This CDR3 is 15 amino acids long. For the CDR3, the DNA is TGTGCCAGCACCGTCGGGACTTCCTCTGGAAACACCATATATTTT. This translates into CASTVGTSSGNTIYF.

The rearrangement uses TRBV6-1 and TRBJ2-5; perhaps TRBD1 as D (6 bases). This CDR3 has 14 residues. Germline values: CDR1 MNHNS, CDR2 SASEGT. V lost 2 bases and J 4 bases, leaving 11 bases between the germline ends. CDR3 sequence (DNA): TGTGCCAGCAGTGAATCTCAGGGGAGAGAGACCCAGTACTTC. Residues: CASSESQGRETQYF.

The chain uses TRBV5-5 and TRBJ2-5; TRBD1 matches 8 bases. Trimming at V came to 2 bases and at J to 7 bases, leaving 19 bases not matched to a gene. Germline CDR1 reads SGHKS; CDR2 reads YYEKEE (reference sequence). The CDR3 has 18 amino acids. CDR3 DNA sequence: TGTGCCAGCAGCTTCTATGACAGGGGATCACAGCGTCGGGGGACCCAGTACTTC. Protein: CASSFYDRGSQRRGTQYF. The full variable domain, rest sourced from reference TRBV5-5 and TRBJ2-5, is DAGVTQSPTHLIKTRGQQVTLRCSPISGHKSVSWYQQVLGQGPQFIFQYYEKEERGRGNFPDRFSARQFPNYSSELNVNALLLGDSALYLCASSFYDRGSQRRGTQYFGPGTRLLVL.

This clone was observed once. The rearrangement links TRBV11-2 to TRBJ2-3, with 8 bases lining up with TRBD2. With V trimmed by 1 base and J by 6 bases, 9 bases remained unmatched. Germline V gene data show CDR1 as SGHAT and CDR2 as FQNNGV. The length of the CDR3 is 16 residues. The CDR3 DNA reads TGTGCCAGCAGCTTAGTGTTCGGGGGGGCCGTGGATACGCAGTATTTT. It codes for CASSLVFGGAVDTQYF.